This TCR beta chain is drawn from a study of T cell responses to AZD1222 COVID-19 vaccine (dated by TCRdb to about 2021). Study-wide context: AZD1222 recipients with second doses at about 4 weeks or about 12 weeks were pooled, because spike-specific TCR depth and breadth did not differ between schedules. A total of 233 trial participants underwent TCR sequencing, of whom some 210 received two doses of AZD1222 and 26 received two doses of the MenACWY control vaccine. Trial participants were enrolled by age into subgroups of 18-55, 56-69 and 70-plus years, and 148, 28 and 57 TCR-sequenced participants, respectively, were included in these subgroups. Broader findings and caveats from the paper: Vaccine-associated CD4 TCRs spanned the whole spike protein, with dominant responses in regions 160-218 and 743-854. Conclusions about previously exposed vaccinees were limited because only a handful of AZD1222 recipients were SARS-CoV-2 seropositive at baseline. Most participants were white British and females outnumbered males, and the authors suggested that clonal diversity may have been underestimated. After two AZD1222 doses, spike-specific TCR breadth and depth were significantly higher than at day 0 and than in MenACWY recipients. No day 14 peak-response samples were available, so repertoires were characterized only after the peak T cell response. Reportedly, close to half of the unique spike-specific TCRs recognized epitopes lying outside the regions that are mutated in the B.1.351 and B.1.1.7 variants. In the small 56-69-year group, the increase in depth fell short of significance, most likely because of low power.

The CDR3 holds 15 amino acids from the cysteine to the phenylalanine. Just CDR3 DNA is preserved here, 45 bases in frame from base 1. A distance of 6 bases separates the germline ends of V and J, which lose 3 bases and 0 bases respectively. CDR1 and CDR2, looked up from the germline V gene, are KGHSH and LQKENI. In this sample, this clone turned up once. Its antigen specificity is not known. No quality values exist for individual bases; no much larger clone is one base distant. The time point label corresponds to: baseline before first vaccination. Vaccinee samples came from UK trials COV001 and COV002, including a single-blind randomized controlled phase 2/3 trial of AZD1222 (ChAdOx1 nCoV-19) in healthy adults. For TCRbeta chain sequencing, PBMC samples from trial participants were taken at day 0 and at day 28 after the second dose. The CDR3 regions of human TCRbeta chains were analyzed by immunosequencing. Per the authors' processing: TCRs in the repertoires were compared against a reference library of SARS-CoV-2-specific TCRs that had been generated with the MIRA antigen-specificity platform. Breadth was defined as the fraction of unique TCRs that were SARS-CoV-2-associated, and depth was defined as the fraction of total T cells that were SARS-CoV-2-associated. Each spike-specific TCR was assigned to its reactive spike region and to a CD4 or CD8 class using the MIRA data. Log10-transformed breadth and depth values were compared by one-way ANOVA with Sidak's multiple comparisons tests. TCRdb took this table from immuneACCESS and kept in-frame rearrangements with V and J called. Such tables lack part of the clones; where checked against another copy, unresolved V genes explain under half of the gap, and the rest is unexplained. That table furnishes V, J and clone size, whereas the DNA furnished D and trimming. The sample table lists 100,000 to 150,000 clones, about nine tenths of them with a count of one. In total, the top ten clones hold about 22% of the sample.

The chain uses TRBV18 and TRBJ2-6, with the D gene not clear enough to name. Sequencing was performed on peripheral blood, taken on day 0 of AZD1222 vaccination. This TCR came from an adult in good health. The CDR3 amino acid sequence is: CASSPSDSGANVLTF. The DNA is TGTGCCAGCTCACCGTCGGACTCTGGGGCCAACGTCCTGACTTTC.